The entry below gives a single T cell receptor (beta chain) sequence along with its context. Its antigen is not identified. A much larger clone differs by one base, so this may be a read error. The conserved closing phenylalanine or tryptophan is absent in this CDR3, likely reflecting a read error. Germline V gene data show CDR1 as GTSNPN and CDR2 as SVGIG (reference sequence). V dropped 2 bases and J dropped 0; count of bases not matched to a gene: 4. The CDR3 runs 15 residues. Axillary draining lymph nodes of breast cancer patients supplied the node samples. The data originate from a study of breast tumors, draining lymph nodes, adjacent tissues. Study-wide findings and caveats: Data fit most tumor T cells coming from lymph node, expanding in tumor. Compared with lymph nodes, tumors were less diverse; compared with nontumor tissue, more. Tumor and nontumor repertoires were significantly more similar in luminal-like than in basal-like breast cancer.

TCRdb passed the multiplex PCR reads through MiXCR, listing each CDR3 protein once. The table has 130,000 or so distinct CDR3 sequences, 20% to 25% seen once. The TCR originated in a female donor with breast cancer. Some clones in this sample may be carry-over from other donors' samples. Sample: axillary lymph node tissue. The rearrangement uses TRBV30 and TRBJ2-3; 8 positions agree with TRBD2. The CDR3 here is CAWSRLAGSTDTQYL. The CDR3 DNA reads TGTGCCTGGAGTAGGCTAGCGGGTAGCACAGATACGCAGTATCTT.